This TCR beta chain emerged from a study of cytomegalovirus exposure and HLA in healthy donors. Points from the study as a whole: A reported reduction in N-insertions relative to the approximately 640-donor mean was seen in an Asian-associated ancestry cluster in a later analysis. Reported findings show TCR beta sequences accurately forecast HLA-A and HLA-B alleles in most subjects.

After removal of 5 bases from V and 0 bases from J, the junction contained 8 bases not matched to a gene. Germline V gives CDR1 SEHNR, CDR2 FQNEAQ (reference sequence). The CDR3 sequence is 16 residues long. It was with 60 Vbeta and 13 Jbeta primers that the PCR ran. Measured with immunoSEQ multiplex PCR; TCRdb has only the in-frame clones, and not every one. This table holds around 150,000 clones, about 78% found once. Note on this clone: Its antigen is undetermined.

The sample consisted of PBMCs. The source of this sequence is a male donor in good health and CMV-seronegative. The chain couples TRBV7-9 to TRBJ2-3, with 7 bases fitting TRBD1. The CDR3 is CASSPRTGRSTDTQYF. The DNA for the CDR3 is TGTGCCAGCAGCCCCCGGACAGGACGTAGCACAGATACGCAGTATTTT.